What follows is one T cell receptor (beta chain) and its context. As yet, its antigen is unknown. This sample is drawn from a study of cytomegalovirus exposure and HLA in healthy donors. Study-level background: A data release that came early held around 85 million unique TCRs from HLA-typed donors. Broader study findings: In vitro, a few CMV-associated chains proved specific for CMV antigens. Later genetic work tied a missense DCLRE1C variant to beta-chain V and J trimming.

Trimming took off 1 base at V and 5 bases at J, with 8 bases between the two ends. The CDR3 is 14 residues long. Per germline, CDR1 SGHDN and CDR2 FVKESK. It was with 60 Vbeta and 13 Jbeta primers that the PCR ran. Sequencing used immunoSEQ multiplex PCR; TCRdb keeps in-frame clones, though not all of them. The sample includes 90,000 to 120,000 clones, roughly 80% of them seen just once. Donors sampled were nominally healthy, though unrecorded immune exposures were likely. The specimen was PBMCs. The V call is TRBV14, the J call TRBJ2-2; D may be TRBD2 (5 bases). The TCR was taken from a man aged 25-45 years in good health and CMV-seronegative. The CDR3, as DNA: TGTGCCAGCAGCCAAGCGAGGGAGACCGGGGAGCTGTTTTTT. It translates to CASSQARETGELFF.